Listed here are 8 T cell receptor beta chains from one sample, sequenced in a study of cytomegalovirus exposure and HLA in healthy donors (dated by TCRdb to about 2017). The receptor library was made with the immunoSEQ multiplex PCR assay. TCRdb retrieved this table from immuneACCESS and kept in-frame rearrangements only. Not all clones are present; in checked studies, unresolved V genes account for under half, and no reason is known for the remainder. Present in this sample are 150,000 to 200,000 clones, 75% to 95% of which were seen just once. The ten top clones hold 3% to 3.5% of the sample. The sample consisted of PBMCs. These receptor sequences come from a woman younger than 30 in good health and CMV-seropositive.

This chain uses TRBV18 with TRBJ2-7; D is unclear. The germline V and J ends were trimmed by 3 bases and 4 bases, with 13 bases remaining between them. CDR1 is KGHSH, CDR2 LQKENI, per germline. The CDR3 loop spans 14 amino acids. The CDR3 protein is CASSPTLDAYEQYF. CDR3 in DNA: TGTGCCAGCTCACCGACACTGGATGCTTACGAGCAGTACTTC.

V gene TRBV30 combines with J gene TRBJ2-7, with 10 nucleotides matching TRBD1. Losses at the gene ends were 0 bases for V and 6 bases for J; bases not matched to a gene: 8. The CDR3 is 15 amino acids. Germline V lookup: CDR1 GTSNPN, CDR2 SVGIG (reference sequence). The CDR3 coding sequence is TGTGCCTGGAGTGTACGGAGAGGGACAGGGGCCGAGCAGTACTTC. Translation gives CAWSVRRGTGAEQYF.

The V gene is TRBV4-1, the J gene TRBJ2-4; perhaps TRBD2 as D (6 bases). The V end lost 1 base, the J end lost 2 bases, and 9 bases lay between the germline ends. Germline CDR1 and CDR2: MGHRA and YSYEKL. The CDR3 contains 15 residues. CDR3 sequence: CASSQGGGTKNIQYF. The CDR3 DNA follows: TGCGCCAGCAGCCAAGGAGGAGGGACCAAAAACATTCAGTACTTC.

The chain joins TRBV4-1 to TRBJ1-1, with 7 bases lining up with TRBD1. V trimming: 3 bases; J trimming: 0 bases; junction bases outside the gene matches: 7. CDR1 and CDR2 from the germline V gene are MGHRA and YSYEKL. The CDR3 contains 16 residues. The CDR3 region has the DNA TGCGCCAGCAGCCAGCACAGGGACAGACTGAACACTGAAGCTTTCTTT. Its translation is CASSQHRDRLNTEAFF.

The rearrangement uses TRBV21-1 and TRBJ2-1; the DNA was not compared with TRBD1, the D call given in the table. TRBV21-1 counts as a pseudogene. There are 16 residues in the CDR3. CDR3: CASSPPQAVPYNEQFF. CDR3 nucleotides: TGTGCCAGCAGCCCCCCGCAGGCAGTCCCTTACAATGAGCAGTTCTTC.

CDR3 protein: CASSLLMTGTAIYGYTF. CDR3 sequence (DNA): TGTGCCAGCTCACTACTTATGACAGGGACCGCTATCTATGGCTACACCTTC. The rearrangement links TRBV18 to TRBJ1-2, with 7 nucleotides matching TRBD1. Germline V gene data show CDR1 as KGHSH and CDR2 as LQKENI. The V gene end was trimmed by 4 bases and the J gene end by 4 bases; junction bases not matched to a gene: 15. CDR3 length equals 17 residues.

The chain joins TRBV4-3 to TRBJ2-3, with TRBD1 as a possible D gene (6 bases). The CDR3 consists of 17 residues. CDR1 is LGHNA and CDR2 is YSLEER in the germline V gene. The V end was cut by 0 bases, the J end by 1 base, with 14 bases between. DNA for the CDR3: TGCGCCAGCAGCCAAGACCGCAGGGGAGTGGGCACAGATACGCAGTATTTT. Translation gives CASSQDRRGVGTDTQYF.

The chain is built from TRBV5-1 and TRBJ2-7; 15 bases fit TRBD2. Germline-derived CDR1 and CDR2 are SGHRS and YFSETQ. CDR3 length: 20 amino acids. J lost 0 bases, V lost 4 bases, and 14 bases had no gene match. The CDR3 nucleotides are TGCGCCAGCAGCAGACCACCGGGACTAGCGGGAGGACGTTTCTCCTACGAGCAGTACTTC. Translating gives CASSRPPGLAGGRFSYEQYF. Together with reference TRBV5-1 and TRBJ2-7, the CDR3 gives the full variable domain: KAGVTQTPRYLIKTRGQQVTLSCSPISGHRSVSWYQQTPGQGLQFLFEYFSETQRNKGNFPGRFSGRQFSNSRSEMNVSTLELGDSALYLCASSRPPGLAGGRFSYEQYFGPGTRLTVT.